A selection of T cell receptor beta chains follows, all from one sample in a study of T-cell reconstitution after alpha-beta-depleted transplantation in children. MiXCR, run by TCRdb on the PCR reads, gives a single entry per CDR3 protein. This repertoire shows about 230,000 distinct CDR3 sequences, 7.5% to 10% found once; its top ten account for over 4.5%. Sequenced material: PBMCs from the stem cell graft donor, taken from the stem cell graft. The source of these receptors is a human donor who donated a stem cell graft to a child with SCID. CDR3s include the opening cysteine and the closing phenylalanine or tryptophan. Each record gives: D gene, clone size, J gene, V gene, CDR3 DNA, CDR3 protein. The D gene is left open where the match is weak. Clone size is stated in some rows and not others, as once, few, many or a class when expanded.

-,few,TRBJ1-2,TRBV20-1,TGCAGTGCTATCGCCCGGGGGGAGCTGGGTTCCTATGGCTACACCTTC,CSAIARGELGSYGYTF
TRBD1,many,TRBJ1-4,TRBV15,TGTGCCACCAGCAGGATCACAGGGGCTAATGAAAAACTGTTTTTT,CATSRITGANEKLFF
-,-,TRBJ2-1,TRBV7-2,TGTGCCAGCAGCTTATACAGGATACTTCTCTACAATGAGCAGTTCTTC,CASSLYRILLYNEQFF
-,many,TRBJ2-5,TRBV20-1,TGCAGTGCTAGAATTCGGCAAAAAGAGACCCAGTACTTC,CSARIRQKETQYF
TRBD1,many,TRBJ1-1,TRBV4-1,TGCGCCAGCAGCCACGGGACAGCTGAAGCTTTCTTT,CASSHGTAEAFF
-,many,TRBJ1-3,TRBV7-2,TGTGCCAGCAGCTTCAACTTCGGCTCTGGAAACACCATATATTTT,CASSFNFGSGNTIYF
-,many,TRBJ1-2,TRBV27,TGTGCCAGCAGTTTACGGATACATGACAGTAACTATGGCTACACCTTC,CASSLRIHDSNYGYTF
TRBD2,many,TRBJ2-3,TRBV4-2,TGTGCCAGCAGCCAAGATGGGACTAGAGTAGATACGCAGTATTTT,CASSQDGTRVDTQYF
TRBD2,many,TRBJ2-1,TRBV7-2,TGTGCCAGCAGCTTCATCCGACTAGCGGGGGGGTTATCCTACAATGAGCAGTTCTTC,CASSFIRLAGGLSYNEQFF
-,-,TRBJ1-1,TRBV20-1,TGCAGTGTCAGGGCCCAGGGTCTGGGCACTGAAGCTTTCTTT,CSVRAQGLGTEAFF
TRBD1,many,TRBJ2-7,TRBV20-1,TGCAGTGCTGGGACAGCTTACGGGTACGAGCAGTACTTC,CSAGTAYGYEQYF
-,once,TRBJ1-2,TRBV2,TGTGCCAGCAGTGTGGCAGGGAGGGACGGCTACACCTTC,CASSVAGRDGYTF
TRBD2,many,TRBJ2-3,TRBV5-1,TGCGCCAGCAGCCGACTAGCGGGGGGTTTCACAGATACGCAGTATTTT,CASSRLAGGFTDTQYF
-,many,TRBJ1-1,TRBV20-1,TGCAGTGCTCGTTATTCTACGGGGGTCACTGAAGCTTTCTTT,CSARYSTGVTEAFF
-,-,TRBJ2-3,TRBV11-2,TGTGCCAGCAGCTCCCGGGACTTCACAGATACGCAGTATTTT,CASSSRDFTDTQYF
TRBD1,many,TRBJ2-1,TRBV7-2,TGTGCCAGCAGCTTAGCGACAGGGGTATCCTACAATGAGCAGTTCTTC,CASSLATGVSYNEQFF
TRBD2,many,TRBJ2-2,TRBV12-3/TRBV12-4,TGTGCCAGCAGTTCCCCTAGCGGGGGTGACACCGGGGAGCTGTTTTTT,CASSSPSGGDTGELFF
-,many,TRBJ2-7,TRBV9,TGTGCCAGCAGCGTAGAATCCCTCGTCACCTCCGAGCAGTACTTC,CASSVESLVTSEQYF
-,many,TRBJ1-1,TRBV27,TGTGCCAGCAGTCTGTCGTGGCAGAACACTGAAGCTTTCTTT,CASSLSWQNTEAFF
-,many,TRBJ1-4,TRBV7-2,TGTGCCAGCAGCTTAGGCGGGACCTGGCGAAAACTGTTTTTT,CASSLGGTWRKLFF
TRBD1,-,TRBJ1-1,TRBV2,TGTGCCAGCGGAATAACAGGGGGCACTGAAGCTTTCTTT,CASGITGGTEAFF